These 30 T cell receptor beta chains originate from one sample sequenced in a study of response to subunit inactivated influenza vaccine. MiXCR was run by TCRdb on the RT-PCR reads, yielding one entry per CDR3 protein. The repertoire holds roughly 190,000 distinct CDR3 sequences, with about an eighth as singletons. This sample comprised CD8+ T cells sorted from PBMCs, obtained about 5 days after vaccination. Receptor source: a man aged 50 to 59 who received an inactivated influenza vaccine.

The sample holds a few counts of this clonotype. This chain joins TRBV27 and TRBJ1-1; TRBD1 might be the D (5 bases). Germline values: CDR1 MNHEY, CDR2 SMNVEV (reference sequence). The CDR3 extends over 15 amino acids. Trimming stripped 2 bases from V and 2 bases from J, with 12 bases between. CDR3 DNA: TGTGCCAGCAGTTTAGCAACCGGGGCTAACACTGAAGCTTTCTTT. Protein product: CASSLATGANTEAFF.

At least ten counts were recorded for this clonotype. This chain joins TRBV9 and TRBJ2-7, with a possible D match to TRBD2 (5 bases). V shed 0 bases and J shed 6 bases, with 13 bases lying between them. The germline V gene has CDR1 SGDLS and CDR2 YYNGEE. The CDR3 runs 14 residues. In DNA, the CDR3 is TGTGCCAGCAGCGTAGGAGGGTCTACTGGCGAGCAGTACTTC. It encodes CASSVGGSTGEQYF.

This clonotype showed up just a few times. CDR3 in DNA: TGCAGCGTGGGCCTGGGACAGGGGGTACCCCACGACGAGCAGTACTTC. It is translated as CSVGLGQGVPHDEQYF. The chain links TRBV29-1 to TRBJ2-7, with TRBD1 identical over 11 bases. This CDR3 spans 16 amino acids. Germline V gives CDR1 SQVTM, CDR2 ANQGSEA. The J segment lost 5 bases and the V segment lost 6 bases, leaving 15 bases of the junction unmatched.

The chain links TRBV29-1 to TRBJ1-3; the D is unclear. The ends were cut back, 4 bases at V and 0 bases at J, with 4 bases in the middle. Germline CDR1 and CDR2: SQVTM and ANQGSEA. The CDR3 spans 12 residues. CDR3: CSVVVSGNTIYF. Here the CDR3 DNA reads TGCAGCGTTGTAGTCTCTGGAAACACCATATATTTT.

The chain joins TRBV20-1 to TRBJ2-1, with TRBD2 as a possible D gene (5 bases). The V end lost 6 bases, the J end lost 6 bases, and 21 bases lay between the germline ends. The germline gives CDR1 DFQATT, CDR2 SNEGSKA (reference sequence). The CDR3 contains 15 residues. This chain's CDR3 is CSATRAVEWINEQFF. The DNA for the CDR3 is TGCAGTGCCACGCGAGCGGTGGAGTGGATCAATGAGCAGTTCTTC.

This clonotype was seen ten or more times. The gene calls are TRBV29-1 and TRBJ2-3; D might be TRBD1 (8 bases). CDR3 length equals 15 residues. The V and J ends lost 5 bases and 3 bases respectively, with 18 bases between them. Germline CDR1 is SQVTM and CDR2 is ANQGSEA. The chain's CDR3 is CSVRGGTGITDTQYF. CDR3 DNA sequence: TGCAGCGTTCGGGGAGGGACAGGTATAACAGATACGCAGTATTTT.

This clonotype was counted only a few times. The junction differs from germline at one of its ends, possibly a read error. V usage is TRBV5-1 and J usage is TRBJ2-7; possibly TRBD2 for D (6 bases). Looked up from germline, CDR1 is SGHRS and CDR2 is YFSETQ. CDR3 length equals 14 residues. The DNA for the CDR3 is TGCGCCAGCAACTTGGGGGGATTCCCCTACGAGCAGTACTTC. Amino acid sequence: CASNLGGFPYEQYF.

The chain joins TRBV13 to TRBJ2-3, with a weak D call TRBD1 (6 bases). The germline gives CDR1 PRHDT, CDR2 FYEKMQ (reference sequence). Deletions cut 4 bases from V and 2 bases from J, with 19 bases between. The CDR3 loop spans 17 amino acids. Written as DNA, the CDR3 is TGTGCCAGCAGCTCACGATCACAGGGTCCGATCACAGATACGCAGTATTTT. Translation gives CASSSRSQGPITDTQYF.

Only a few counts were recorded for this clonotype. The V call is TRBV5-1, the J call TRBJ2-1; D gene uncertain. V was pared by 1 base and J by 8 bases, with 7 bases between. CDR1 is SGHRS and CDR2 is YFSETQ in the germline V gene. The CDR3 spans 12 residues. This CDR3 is CASSLLGYEQFF. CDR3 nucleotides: TGCGCCAGCAGCTTGCTGGGTTATGAGCAGTTCTTC.

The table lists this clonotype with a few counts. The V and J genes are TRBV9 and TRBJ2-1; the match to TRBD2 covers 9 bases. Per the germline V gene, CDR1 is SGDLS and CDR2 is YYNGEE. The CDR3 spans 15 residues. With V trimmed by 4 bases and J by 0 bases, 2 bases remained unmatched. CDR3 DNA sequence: TGTGCCAGCAGCCCTAGCGGGGCCTCCTACAATGAGCAGTTCTTC. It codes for CASSPSGASYNEQFF.

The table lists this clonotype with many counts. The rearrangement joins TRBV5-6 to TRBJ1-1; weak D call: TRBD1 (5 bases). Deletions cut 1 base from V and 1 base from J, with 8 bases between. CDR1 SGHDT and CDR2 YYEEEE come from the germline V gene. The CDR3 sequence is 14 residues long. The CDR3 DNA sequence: TGTGCCAGCAGCTTGACAGGTCGGAACACTGAAGCTTTCTTT. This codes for CASSLTGRNTEAFF.

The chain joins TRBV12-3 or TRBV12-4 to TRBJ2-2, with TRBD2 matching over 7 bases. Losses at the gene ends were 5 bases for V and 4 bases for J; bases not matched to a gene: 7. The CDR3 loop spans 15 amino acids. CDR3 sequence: CASSPDGGSTGELFF. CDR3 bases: TGTGCCAGCAGTCCCGACGGGGGGAGCACCGGGGAGCTGTTTTTT.

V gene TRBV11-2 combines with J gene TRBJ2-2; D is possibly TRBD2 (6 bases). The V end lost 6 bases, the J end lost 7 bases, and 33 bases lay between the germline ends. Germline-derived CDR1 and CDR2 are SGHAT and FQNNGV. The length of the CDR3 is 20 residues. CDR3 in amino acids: CASRPTHVTPVREQGGELFF. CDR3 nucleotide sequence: TGTGCCAGCAGACCTACGCACGTGACCCCTGTTCGGGAGCAAGGCGGGGAGCTGTTTTTT. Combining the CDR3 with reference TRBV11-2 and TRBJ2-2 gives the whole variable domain EAGVAQSPRYKIIEKRQSVAFWCNPISGHATLYWYQQILGQGPKLLIQFQNNGVVDDSQLPKDRFSAERLKGVDSTLKIQPAKLEDSAVYLCASRPTHVTPVREQGGELFFGEGSRLTVL.

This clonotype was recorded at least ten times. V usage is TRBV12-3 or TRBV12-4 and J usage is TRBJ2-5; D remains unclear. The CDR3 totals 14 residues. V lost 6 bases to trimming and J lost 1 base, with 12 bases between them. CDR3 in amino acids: CASSAHRAQETQYF. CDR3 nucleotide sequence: TGTGCCAGCAGCGCCCACAGAGCCCAAGAGACCCAGTACTTC.

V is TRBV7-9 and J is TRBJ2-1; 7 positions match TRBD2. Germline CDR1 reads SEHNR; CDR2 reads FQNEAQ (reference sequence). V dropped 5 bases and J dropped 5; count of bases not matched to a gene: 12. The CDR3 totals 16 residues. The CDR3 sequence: CASSGGAASGDNEQFF. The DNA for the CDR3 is TGTGCCAGCAGCGGCGGCGCGGCTAGCGGTGACAATGAGCAGTTCTTC.

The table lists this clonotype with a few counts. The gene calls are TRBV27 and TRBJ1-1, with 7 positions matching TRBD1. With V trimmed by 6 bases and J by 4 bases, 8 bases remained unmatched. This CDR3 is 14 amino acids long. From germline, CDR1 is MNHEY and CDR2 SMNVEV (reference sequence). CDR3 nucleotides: TGTGCCAGCAGCCTCATACAGGGGAGCACTGAAGCTTTCTTT. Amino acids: CASSLIQGSTEAFF.

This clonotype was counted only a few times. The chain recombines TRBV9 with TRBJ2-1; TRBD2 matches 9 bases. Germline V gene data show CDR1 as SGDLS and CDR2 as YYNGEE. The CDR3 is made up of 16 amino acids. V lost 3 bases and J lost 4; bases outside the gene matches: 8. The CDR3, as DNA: TGTGCCAGCAGCGCACCTAGCGGGATGGGGTACAATGAGCAGTTCTTC. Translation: CASSAPSGMGYNEQFF.

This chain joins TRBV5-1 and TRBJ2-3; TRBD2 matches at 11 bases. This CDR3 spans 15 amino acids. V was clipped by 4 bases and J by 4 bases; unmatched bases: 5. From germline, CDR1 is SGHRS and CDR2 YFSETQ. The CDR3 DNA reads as TGCGCCAGCAGCGACCGACTAGCGGGACCAGATACGCAGTATTTT. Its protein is CASSDRLAGPDTQYF.

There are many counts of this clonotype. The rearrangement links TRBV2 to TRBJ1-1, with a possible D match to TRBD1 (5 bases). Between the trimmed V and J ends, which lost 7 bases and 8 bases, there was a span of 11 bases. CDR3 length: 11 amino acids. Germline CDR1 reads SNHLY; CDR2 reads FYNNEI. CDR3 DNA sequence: TGTGCCAGCACGCAGGGTGGGGAAGCTTTCTTT. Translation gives CASTQGGEAFF.

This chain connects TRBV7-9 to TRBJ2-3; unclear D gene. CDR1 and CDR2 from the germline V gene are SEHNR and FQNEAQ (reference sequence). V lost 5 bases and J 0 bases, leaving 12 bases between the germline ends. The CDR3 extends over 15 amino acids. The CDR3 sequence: CASSHTLGSTDTQYF. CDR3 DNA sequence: TGTGCCAGCAGCCACACGCTCGGTAGCACAGATACGCAGTATTTT.

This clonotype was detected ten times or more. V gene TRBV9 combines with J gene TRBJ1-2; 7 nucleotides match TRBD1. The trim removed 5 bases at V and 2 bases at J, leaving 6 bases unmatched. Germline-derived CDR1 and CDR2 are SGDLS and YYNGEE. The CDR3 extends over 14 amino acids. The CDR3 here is CASSRQGLNYGYTF. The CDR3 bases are TGTGCCAGCAGTAGACAGGGACTGAACTATGGCTACACCTTC.

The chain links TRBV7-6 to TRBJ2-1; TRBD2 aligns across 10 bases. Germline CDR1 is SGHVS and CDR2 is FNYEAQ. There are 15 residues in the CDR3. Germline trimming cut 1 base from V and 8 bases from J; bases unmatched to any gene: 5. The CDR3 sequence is CASSLEASGSYEQFF. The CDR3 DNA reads TGTGCCAGCAGCTTAGAAGCTAGCGGGAGTTATGAGCAGTTCTTC.

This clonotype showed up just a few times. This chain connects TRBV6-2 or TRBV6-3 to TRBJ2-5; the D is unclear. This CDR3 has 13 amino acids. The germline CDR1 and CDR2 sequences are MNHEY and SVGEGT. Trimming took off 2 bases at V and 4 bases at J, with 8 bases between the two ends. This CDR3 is CASSYTWLETQYF. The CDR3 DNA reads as TGTGCCAGCAGTTACACTTGGCTAGAGACCCAGTACTTC.

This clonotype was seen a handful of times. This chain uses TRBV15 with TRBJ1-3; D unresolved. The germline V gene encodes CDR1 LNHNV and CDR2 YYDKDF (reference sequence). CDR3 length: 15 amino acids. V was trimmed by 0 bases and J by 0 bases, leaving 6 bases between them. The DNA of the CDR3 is TGTGCCACCAGCAGAGACGGATACTCTGGAAACACCATATATTTT. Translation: CATSRDGYSGNTIYF.

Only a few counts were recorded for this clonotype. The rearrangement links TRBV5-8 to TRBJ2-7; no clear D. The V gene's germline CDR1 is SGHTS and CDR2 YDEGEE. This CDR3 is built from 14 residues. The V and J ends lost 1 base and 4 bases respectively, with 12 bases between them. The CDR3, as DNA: TGTGCCAGCAGCTTGAGTGACGGAACTTACGAGCAGTACTTC. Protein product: CASSLSDGTYEQYF.

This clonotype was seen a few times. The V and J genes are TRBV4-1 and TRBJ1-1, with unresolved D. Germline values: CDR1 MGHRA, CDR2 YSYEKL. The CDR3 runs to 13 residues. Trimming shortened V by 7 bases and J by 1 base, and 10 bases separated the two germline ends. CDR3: CASISSGNTEAFF. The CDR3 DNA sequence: TGCGCCAGCATAAGCAGCGGGAACACTGAAGCTTTCTTT.

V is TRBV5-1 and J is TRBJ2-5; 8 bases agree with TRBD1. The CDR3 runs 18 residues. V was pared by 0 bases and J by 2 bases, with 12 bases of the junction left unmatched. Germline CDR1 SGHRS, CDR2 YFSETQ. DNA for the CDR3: TGCGCCAGCAGCTTGGCCCTAGGAGCAGGGGGCTGGCAAGAGACCCAGTACTTC. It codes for CASSLALGAGGWQETQYF.

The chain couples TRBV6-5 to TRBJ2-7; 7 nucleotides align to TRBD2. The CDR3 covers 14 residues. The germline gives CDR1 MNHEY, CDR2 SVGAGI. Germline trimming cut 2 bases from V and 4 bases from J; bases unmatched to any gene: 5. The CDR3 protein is CASSYGTNLYEQYF. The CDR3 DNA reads TGTGCCAGCAGTTACGGGACTAACCTGTACGAGCAGTACTTC.

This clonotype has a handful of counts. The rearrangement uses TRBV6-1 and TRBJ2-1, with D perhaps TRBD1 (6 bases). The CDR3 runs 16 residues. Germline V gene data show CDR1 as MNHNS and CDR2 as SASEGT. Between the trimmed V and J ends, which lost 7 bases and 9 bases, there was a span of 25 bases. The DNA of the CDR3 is TGTGCCAGCAACCTTTATGGGGGCTCGGGGTGGGGTGAGCAGTTCTTC. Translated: CASNLYGGSGWGEQFF.

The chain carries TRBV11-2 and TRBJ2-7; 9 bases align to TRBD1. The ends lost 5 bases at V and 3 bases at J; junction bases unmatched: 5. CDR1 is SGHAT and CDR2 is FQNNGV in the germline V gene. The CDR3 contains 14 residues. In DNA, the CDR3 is TGTGCCAGCAGCCCACCGGACAGGGGCTACGAGCAGTACTTC. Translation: CASSPPDRGYEQYF.